This T cell receptor (beta chain) was found in a study of shared clonotypes between healthy human individuals. CD45RO-negative cells were positively selected for CCR7, leaving out terminally differentiated effector memory CD45RA+ cells. Here immunoSEQ multiplex PCR was the method, and the copy in TCRdb shows in-frame clones only, minus some. The data show about 580,000 clones, roughly 98% seen once. CDR1 GTSNPN and CDR2 SVGIG come from the germline V gene (reference sequence). With 0 bases removed from V and 4 bases from J, the gap between germline ends came to 13 bases. There are 14 residues in the CDR3.

The receptor's source is a man aged 25-45 years in good health. The sample was naive CD8+ T cells sorted from blood. This sequence joins TRBV30 and TRBJ2-7, with D possibly matching TRBD2 (5 bases). CDR3: CAWSVGVVEYEQYF. CDR3 bases: TGTGCCTGGAGTGTGGGAGTTGTTGAGTACGAGCAGTACTTC.